This TCR beta chain was retrieved from a study of CD8+CD57+ T cells in acquired aplastic anemia. Overall study results and limits: Found in both controls and patients were almost 30 CD8+ CDR3 sequences.

The sample holds a few counts of this clonotype. The antigen remains unidentified. In patients chosen for sequencing, flow cytometry had shown CD8+CD57+ cell expansion. Template material for TCR beta VDJ and CDR3 profiling consisted of genomic DNA. TCRdb recomputed calls from the reads with MiXCR, one row per CDR3 protein. The sample consists of roughly 500,000 distinct CDR3 sequences, roughly a third of them appearing once. The sequence came from a human donor with aplastic anemia. The sample taken for sequencing was sorted CD4+, CD8+, or CD8+CD57+ T cells (not recorded which) from PBMCs.

This CDR3 reads CSATSGQGEEENTEAFF. CDR3 nucleotides: TGCAGTGCTACGTCGGGACAGGGAGAGGAAGAAAACACTGAAGCTTTCTTT. This chain uses TRBV20-1 with TRBJ1-1, with 9 bases fitting TRBD1. The CDR3 consists of 17 residues. V lost 4 bases to trimming and J lost 2 bases; unmatched junction nucleotides: 14. Germline V gene data show CDR1 as DFQATT and CDR2 as SNEGSKA (reference sequence).